This T cell receptor beta chain appears in the sequencing data of a study of CD8 T cells in ankylosing spondylitis. Quantitative 5'-RACE with molecular barcodes was used to make the TCR beta libraries. One entry per CDR3 protein, called by TCRdb with MiXCR from the 5' RACE reads. The sample has 350,000 to 550,000 distinct CDR3 sequences, roughly 27% seen once. Whole-study findings and limits: Earlier studies detected some motif variants in reactive arthritis synovial fluid and blood. Disease-associated clones were CD8+ and fairly uncommon in peripheral blood. Reportedly, matched ankylosing spondylitis synovial fluid was significantly enriched for disease-linked clones. Seemingly distinctive of ankylosing spondylitis blood was a TCR beta motif formed by eight highly homologous variants.

This clonotype was seen only a few times. Its antigen is undetermined. The germline CDR1 and CDR2 sequences are SGHAT and FQNNGV. V was cut by 5 bases and J by 8 bases, with 21 bases left in between. This CDR3 has 16 residues. V is TRBV11-2 and J is TRBJ2-2; a possible D gene is TRBD1 (7 bases). The sample consisted of blood, either unsorted or a sorted T cell fraction (not recorded which). The TCR originated in a male donor with ankylosing spondylitis. The CDR3 loop is CASSPGGGPSPGELFF. CDR3 DNA: TGTGCCAGCAGCCCAGGGGGAGGCCCATCACCGGGGGAGCTGTTTTTT.